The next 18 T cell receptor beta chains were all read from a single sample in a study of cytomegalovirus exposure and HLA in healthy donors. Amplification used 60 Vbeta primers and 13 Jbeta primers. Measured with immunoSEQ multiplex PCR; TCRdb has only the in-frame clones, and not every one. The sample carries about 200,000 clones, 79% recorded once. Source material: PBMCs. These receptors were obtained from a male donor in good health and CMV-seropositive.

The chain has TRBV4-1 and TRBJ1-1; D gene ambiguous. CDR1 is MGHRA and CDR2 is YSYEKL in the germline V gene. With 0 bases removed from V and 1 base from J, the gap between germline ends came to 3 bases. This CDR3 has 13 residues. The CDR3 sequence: CASSQDRNTEAFF. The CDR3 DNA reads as TGCGCCAGCAGCCAAGACAGGAACACTGAAGCTTTCTTT.

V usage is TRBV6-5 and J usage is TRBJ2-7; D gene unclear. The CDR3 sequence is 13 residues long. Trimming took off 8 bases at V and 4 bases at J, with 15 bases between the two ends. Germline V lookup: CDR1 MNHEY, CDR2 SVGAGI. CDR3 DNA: TGTGCCAGCGCAGAGGCAGTCGGTTACGAGCAGTACTTC. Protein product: CASAEAVGYEQYF.

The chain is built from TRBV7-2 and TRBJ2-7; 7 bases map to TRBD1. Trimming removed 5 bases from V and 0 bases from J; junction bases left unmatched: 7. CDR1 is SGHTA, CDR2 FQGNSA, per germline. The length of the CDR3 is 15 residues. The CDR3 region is CASSPRWDSSYEQYF. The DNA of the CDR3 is TGTGCCAGCAGCCCACGCTGGGACAGCTCCTACGAGCAGTACTTC.

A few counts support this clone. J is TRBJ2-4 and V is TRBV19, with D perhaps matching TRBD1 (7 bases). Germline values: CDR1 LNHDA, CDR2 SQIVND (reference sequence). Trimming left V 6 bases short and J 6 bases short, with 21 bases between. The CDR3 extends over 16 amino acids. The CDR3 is CASSKTGRGGLNIQYF. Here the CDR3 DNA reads TGTGCCAGTAGCAAGACAGGGCGAGGAGGGTTAAACATTCAGTACTTC.

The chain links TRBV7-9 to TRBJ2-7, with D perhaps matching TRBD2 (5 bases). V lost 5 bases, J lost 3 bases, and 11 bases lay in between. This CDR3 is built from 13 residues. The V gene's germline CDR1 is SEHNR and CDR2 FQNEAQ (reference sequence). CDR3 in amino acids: CASSLGDFYEQYF. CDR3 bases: TGTGCCAGCAGCCTCGGGGATTTCTACGAGCAGTACTTC.

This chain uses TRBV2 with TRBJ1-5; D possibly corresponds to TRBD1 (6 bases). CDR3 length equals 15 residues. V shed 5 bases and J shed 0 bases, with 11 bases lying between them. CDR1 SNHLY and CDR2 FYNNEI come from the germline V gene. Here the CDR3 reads CASSPGHYSNQPQHF. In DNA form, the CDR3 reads TGTGCCAGCAGTCCGGGACATTATAGCAATCAGCCCCAGCATTTT. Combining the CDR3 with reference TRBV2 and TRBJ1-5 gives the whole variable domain EPEVTQTPSHQVTQMGQEVILRCVPISNHLYFYWYRQILGQKVEFLVSFYNNEISEKSEIFDDQFSVERPDGSNFTLKIRSTKLEDSAMYFCASSPGHYSNQPQHFGDGTRLSIL.

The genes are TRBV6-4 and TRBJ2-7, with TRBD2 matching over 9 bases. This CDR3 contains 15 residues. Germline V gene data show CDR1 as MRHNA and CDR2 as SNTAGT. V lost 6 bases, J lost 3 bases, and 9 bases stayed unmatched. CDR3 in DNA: TGTGCCAGCAGCAGGGCTAGCGGGGAGGGCTACGAGCAGTACTTC. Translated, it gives CASSRASGEGYEQYF.

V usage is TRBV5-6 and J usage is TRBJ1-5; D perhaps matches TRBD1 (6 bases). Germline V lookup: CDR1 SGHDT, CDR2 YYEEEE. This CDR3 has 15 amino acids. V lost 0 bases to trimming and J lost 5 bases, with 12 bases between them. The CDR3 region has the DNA TGTGCCAGCAGCTTGGCCGGGACACGGGATCAGCCCCAGCATTTT. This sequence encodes CASSLAGTRDQPQHF.

The CDR3 reads CASSQVSLAGVNEQFF. Here the CDR3 DNA reads TGTGCCAGCAGCCAAGTCAGTCTAGCGGGGGTCAATGAGCAGTTCTTC. The chain employs TRBV4-2 and TRBJ2-1, with 10 bases fitting TRBD2. Germline values: CDR1 LGHNA, CDR2 YNFKEQ. J gave up 6 bases and V 1 base, and 6 bases lay outside the gene matches. The CDR3 extends over 16 amino acids.

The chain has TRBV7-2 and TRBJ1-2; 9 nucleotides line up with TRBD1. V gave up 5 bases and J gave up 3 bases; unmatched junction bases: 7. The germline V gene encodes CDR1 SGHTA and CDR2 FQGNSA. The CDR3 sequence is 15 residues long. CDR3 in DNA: TGTGCCAGCAGCACCACAGGGGGCGCTGACTATGGCTACACCTTC. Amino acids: CASSTTGGADYGYTF.

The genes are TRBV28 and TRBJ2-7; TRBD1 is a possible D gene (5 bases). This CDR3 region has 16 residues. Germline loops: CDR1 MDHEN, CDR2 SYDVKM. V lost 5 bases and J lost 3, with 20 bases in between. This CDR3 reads CASSPSRDSSSYEQYF. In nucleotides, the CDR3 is TGTGCCAGCAGTCCCTCAAGAGACAGTTCGAGCTACGAGCAGTACTTC.

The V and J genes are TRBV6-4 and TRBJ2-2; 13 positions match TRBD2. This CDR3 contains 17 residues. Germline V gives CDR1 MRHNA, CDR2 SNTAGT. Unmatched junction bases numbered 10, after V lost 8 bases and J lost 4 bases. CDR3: CASAWTSGSWATGELFF. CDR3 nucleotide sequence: TGTGCCAGCGCATGGACTAGCGGGAGTTGGGCCACCGGGGAGCTGTTTTTT.

The DNA of the CDR3 is TGTGCCAGCAGCCCCAGCGGAAGCTCCTACAATGAGCAGTTCTTC. It specifies CASSPSGSSYNEQFF. The chain combines TRBV7-3 with TRBJ2-1; tentatively, D is TRBD2 (5 bases). V was shortened by 5 bases and J by 0 bases, with 11 bases between the two germline ends. The CDR3 sequence is 15 residues long. Germline V gives CDR1 SGHTA, CDR2 FQGTGA.

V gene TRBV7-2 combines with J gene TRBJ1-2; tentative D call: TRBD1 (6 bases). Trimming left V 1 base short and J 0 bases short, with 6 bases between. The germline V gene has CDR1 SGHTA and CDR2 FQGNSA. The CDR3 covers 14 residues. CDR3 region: CASSLGTANYGYTF. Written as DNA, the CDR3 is TGTGCCAGCAGCTTAGGGACAGCTAACTATGGCTACACCTTC.

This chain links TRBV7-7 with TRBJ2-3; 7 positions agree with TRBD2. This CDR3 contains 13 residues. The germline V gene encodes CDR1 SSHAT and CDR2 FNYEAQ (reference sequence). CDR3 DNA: TGTGCTAGCGCGAAGCGGGGAGCAGATACGCAGTATTTT. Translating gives CASAKRGADTQYF.

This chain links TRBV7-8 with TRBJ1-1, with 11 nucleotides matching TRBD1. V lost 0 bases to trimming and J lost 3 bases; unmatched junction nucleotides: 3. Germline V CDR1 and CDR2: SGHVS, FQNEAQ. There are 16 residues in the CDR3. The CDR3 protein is CASSLARDRGYTEAFF. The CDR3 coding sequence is TGTGCCAGCAGCTTAGCAAGGGACAGGGGGTACACTGAAGCTTTCTTT.

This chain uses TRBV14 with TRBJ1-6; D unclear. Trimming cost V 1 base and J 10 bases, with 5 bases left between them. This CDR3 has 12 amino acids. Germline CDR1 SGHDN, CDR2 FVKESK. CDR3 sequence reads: CASSQGISPLHF. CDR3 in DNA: TGTGCCAGCAGCCAAGGTATCTCACCCCTCCACTTT.

CDR3 residues: CASSIENTRTNTEAFF. The DNA of the CDR3 is TGTGCCAGTAGTATAGAAAACACCCGTACGAACACTGAAGCTTTCTTT. The chain recombines TRBV19 with TRBJ1-1; D is ambiguous. The ends were cut back, 0 bases at V and 1 base at J, with 12 bases in the middle. The CDR3 consists of 16 residues. Germline CDR1 is LNHDA and CDR2 is SQIVND (reference sequence).